A single T cell receptor (beta chain) is shown here with its context. This specimen belongs to a study of T cell changes during pregnancy in multiple sclerosis. Assay: immunoSEQ multiplex PCR; the TCRdb copy retains only in-frame clones and omits some. The table lists roughly 40,000 clones, roughly 94% of them singletons. CDR1 is GTSNPN and CDR2 is SVGIG in the germline V gene (reference sequence). This CDR3 region has 15 residues. With 3 bases removed from V and 3 bases from J, the gap between germline ends came to 15 bases. This specimen consisted of peripheral blood, obtained in the third trimester of pregnancy. This clonotype was sampled from a female donor with multiple sclerosis, enrolled in a pregnancy study. The chain is built from TRBV30 and TRBJ1-3; no reliable D call. CDR3 sequence: CAWSEIGEYGNTIYF. The DNA for the CDR3 is TGTGCCTGGAGCGAAATCGGGGAGTATGGAAACACCATATATTTT.